Listed here are 9 T cell receptor beta chains from one sample, sequenced in a study of technical replicates of blood from a few donors (dated 2017 in TCRdb). Library preparation was by the immunoSEQ multiplex PCR assay. In TCRdb, the immuneACCESS table is reduced to in-frame sequences with V and J assigned. These tables do not hold every clone; where another copy was compared, an unresolved V gene accounts for under half, and the others remain unexplained. In this sample the table shows more than 90,000 clones, approximately 96% of which occur a single time. The ten largest make up about 0.35% of the sample. The material sequenced was T cells isolated from PBMCs. These TCRs come from a human donor in good health.

This clone came up once. The chain uses TRBV12-5 and TRBJ2-1; no firm D call. CDR1 is LGHNT, CDR2 FRNRAP, per germline. With 6 bases removed from V and 0 bases from J, the gap between germline ends came to 12 bases. This CDR3 is 15 amino acids long. CDR3 in amino acids: CASGLLRYSYNEQFF. The CDR3 DNA reads TGTGCTAGTGGGTTACTGCGGTACTCCTACAATGAGCAGTTCTTC.

The chain recombines TRBV7-7 with TRBJ2-1, with D maybe TRBD2 (5 bases). Germline values: CDR1 SSHAT, CDR2 FNYEAQ (reference sequence). The CDR3 sequence is 13 residues long. Trimming left V 1 base short and J 9 bases short, with 10 bases between. The CDR3 is CASSLDREGEQFF. The CDR3 DNA reads as TGTGCCAGCAGCTTAGATCGGGAAGGTGAGCAGTTCTTC.

A single count supports this clone. The V gene is TRBV6-1, the J gene TRBJ2-3; 8 bases are shared with TRBD1. The CDR3 is made up of 15 amino acids. J gave up 5 bases and V 4 bases, and 8 bases lay outside the gene matches. CDR1 and CDR2 (germline): MNHNS, SASEGT. CDR3 DNA sequence: TGTGCCAGCAGTGGTTTGACAGGGGTCCTAGATACGCAGTATTTT. This codes for CASSGLTGVLDTQYF.

This clone was recorded only once. The chain links TRBV10-3 to TRBJ1-5; 9 bases match TRBD1. Germline loops: CDR1 ENHRY, CDR2 SYGVKD. The CDR3 sequence is 15 residues long. V was pared by 3 bases and J by 5 bases, with 5 bases of the junction left unmatched. CDR3 sequence: CAISEGTGRDQPQHF. The CDR3 DNA sequence: TGTGCCATCAGTGAAGGGACAGGGAGAGATCAGCCCCAGCATTTT.

This clone was seen only once. DNA for the CDR3: TGTGCCAGCAGTAAACTAGCGGGGTACAATGAGCAGTTCTTC. Translation gives CASSKLAGYNEQFF. The J gene is TRBJ2-1, the V gene TRBV7-8, with 10 bases that match TRBD2. From germline, CDR1 is SGHVS and CDR2 FQNEAQ. The V gene end was trimmed by 6 bases and the J gene end by 4 bases; junction bases not matched to a gene: 3. The CDR3 has 14 amino acids. Complete variable domain (other parts from reference TRBV7-8 and TRBJ2-1): GAGVSQSPRYKVAKRGQDVALRCDPISGHVSLFWYQQALGQGPEFLTYFQNEAQLDKSGLPSDRFFAERPEGSVSTLKIQRTQQEDSAVYLCASSKLAGYNEQFFGPGTRLTVL.

The genes are TRBV11-3 and TRBJ1-2, with D perhaps matching TRBD1 (5 bases). The V end lost 4 bases, the J end lost 1 base, and 10 bases lay between the germline ends. The CDR3 is 14 residues long. Germline assignment: CDR1 SGHNT and CDR2 YENEEA. This CDR3 reads CASSSRQFNYGYTF. CDR3 nucleotide sequence: TGTGCCAGCAGCTCCCGACAGTTTAACTATGGCTACACCTTC.

This rearrangement joins TRBV27 to TRBJ1-4; D is perhaps TRBD1 (6 bases). This CDR3 spans 15 amino acids. Germline V lookup: CDR1 MNHEY, CDR2 SMNVEV (reference sequence). V dropped 6 bases and J dropped 3 bases, with 14 bases sitting between them. CDR3 loop: CASSLEQGPNEKLFF. For the CDR3, the DNA is TGTGCCAGCAGCCTCGAGCAGGGGCCTAATGAAAAACTGTTTTTT.

V usage is TRBV5-1 and J usage is TRBJ2-7, with 11 bases aligning to TRBD1. The trim removed 4 bases at V and 2 bases at J, leaving 2 bases unmatched. The CDR3 spans 14 residues. Germline V gene sequence: CDR1 SGHRS, CDR2 YFSETQ. The DNA for the CDR3 is TGCGCCAGCAGCCAGGGACAGGGGGCCTACGAGCAGTACTTC. Residues: CASSQGQGAYEQYF.

The rearrangement uses TRBV15 and TRBJ2-7; 9 bases align to TRBD1. Germline loops: CDR1 LNHNV, CDR2 YYDKDF (reference sequence). The V and J ends lost 0 bases and 4 bases, in that order; junction bases with no gene match: 1. The CDR3 is 14 residues long. The CDR3 nucleotides are TGTGCCACCAGCAGAGAGGGACAGGGATACGAGCAGTACTTC. It codes for CATSREGQGYEQYF.